The entry below gives a single TCR beta chain sequence along with its context. Its antigen is not identified. This sample is drawn from a study of CD8 T cells in Susac syndrome. Whole-study findings and limits: An acknowledgment was made by the study that its TCR sequencing and HLA analysis involved relatively few individuals.

It was negative isolation that provided the CD8+ and CD4+ T cells, whereas TEMRA cells were enriched by FACS. The authors reverse transcribed roughly 0.5 to 1 ug RNA with random hexamers. Amplification of TCR beta CDR3 across 54 Vbeta and 13 Jbeta was performed with immunoSEQ multiplex PCR. TCRdb recomputed calls from the immunoSEQ multiplex PCR reads with MiXCR, one row per CDR3 protein. The repertoire consists of more than 65,000 distinct CDR3 sequences, with 95% occurring once and the leading ten covering about 0.22%. V gave up 1 base and J gave up 7 bases; unmatched junction bases: 8. The germline CDR1 and CDR2 sequences are MGHRA and YSYEKL. The CDR3 length is 16 residues.

The origin of this receptor is a human donor in good health. The sequencing sample was made of CD8+ T cells from PBMCs. V usage is TRBV4-1 and J usage is TRBJ2-2; 8 bases line up with TRBD2. In DNA, the CDR3 is TGCGCCAGCAGCCAAGCCGCCGGGGGGGCTAACGGGGAGCTGTTTTTT. Protein product: CASSQAAGGANGELFF.